The 3 T cell receptor beta chains presented below share a single source sample, sequenced in a study of OX40 agonist ivuxolimab in advanced cancers. The method was immunoSEQ multiplex PCR; TCRdb's version includes in-frame clones alone and lacks a portion of them. The table records about 57,000 clones, roughly four fifths of them present only once. This material consisted of CD4+ or CD8+ T cells sorted from blood, taken in a trial of the OX40 agonist ivuxolimab. These receptors were taken from an adult with an advanced solid tumor such as melanoma, head and neck, liver or kidney cancer.

The V gene is TRBV9, the J gene TRBJ2-7; TRBD2 aligns across 9 bases. CDR1 SGDLS and CDR2 YYNGEE come from the germline V gene. This CDR3 is 15 amino acids long. With V trimmed by 0 bases and J by 1 base, 2 bases remained unmatched. The CDR3 DNA reads as TGTGCCAGCAGCGTAGCTAGCGGGGAGTCCTACGAGCAGTACTTC. Amino acids: CASSVASGESYEQYF.

The chain joins TRBV11-2 to TRBJ1-6; D gene unclear. V was cut by 0 bases and J by 9 bases, with 9 bases left in between. The CDR3 has 14 residues. The germline V gene has CDR1 SGHAT and CDR2 FQNNGV. The CDR3 spells CASSLDLRGSPLHF. The CDR3 DNA is TGTGCCAGCAGCTTAGACCTTCGAGGTTCACCCCTCCACTTT.

The V and J genes are TRBV28 and TRBJ1-4; D is unresolved. The CDR3 is 15 amino acids. Germline-derived CDR1 and CDR2 are MDHEN and SYDVKM. Deletions cut 11 bases from V and 1 base from J, with 17 bases between. The CDR3 coding sequence is TGTGCCTCGGGCAGCCCCATGGGAACTAATGAAAAACTGTTTTTT. Translated: CASGSPMGTNEKLFF.